The 22 T cell receptor beta chains in this list originate from one sample, sequenced in a study of spatial heterogeneity in lung cancer. TCRdb re-called the 5' RACE reads with MiXCR, one entry per CDR3 protein. The top ten hold around 33% of the sample, which has some 54,000 distinct CDR3 sequences, less than 9.5% seen once. Time point reported: blood at routine non-recurrence follow-up after resection. No cell sorting; template was whole RNA from tumor, lung tissue or PBMC. Sequences were derived from PBMCs, sampled at follow-up. The origin of the receptors is a female donor with early-stage non-small cell lung cancer.

This clonotype was recorded a few times. This chain uses TRBV5-8 with TRBJ2-2, with TRBD1 as a possible D gene (6 bases). The CDR3 has 16 residues. V shed 2 bases and J shed 3 bases, with 14 bases lying between them. Germline CDR1 SGHTS, CDR2 YDEGEE. The CDR3 sequence: CASSFYRDRDTGELFF. The DNA for the CDR3 is TGTGCCAGCAGCTTTTACAGGGATCGGGACACCGGGGAGCTGTTTTTT.

This sequence joins TRBV11-2 and TRBJ2-7; D uncertain. This CDR3 contains 12 residues. The germline V gene has CDR1 SGHAT and CDR2 FQNNGV. Trimming took 4 bases from V and 2 from J, leaving 6 bases between them. The CDR3: CASSSRTYEQYF. The CDR3, as DNA: TGTGCCAGCAGCTCCCGTACCTACGAGCAGTACTTC.

The gene calls are TRBV20-1 and TRBJ2-7, with 10 bases that match TRBD1. Germline loops: CDR1 DFQATT, CDR2 SNEGSKA (reference sequence). This CDR3 is built from 15 residues. Trimming at V came to 2 bases and at J to 3 bases, leaving 7 bases not matched to a gene. This CDR3 reads CSARTGGTGDYEQYF. In DNA form, the CDR3 reads TGCAGTGCTAGAACCGGTGGGACAGGGGACTACGAGCAGTACTTC.

The gene calls are TRBV4-3 and TRBJ2-7; D is unclear. The CDR3 extends over 13 amino acids. CDR1 is LGHNA and CDR2 is YSLEER in the germline V gene. Trimming took off 0 bases at V and 10 bases at J, with 13 bases between the two ends. CDR3 amino acids: CASSQERRAPQYF. The CDR3 DNA sequence: TGCGCCAGCAGCCAAGAACGTCGGGCCCCTCAGTACTTC.

This clonotype was detected many times. The rearrangement uses TRBV12-3 or TRBV12-4 and TRBJ1-2; maybe TRBD1 (6 bases). V lost 0 bases to trimming and J lost 4 bases, with 6 bases between them. This CDR3 spans 13 amino acids. The CDR3 sequence: CASSLATGYGYTF. Here the CDR3 DNA reads TGTGCCAGCAGTTTAGCGACAGGCTATGGCTACACCTTC.

This clonotype turned up a few times. This chain connects TRBV12-3 or TRBV12-4 to TRBJ1-1; possibly TRBD1 for D (5 bases). Trimming shortened V by 8 bases and J by 5 bases, and 24 bases separated the two germline ends. This CDR3 has 16 residues. CDR3 protein: CASVSQGAGRLTEAFF. The CDR3 bases are TGTGCCAGCGTTTCCCAAGGGGCAGGTCGATTGACTGAAGCTTTCTTT.

In this sample, this clonotype turned up a few times. The chain employs TRBV20-1 and TRBJ2-2, with D possibly being TRBD2 (6 bases). V was shortened by 0 bases and J by 7 bases, with 9 bases between the two germline ends. Germline V gene data show CDR1 as DFQATT and CDR2 as SNEGSKA (reference sequence). The CDR3 runs to 13 residues. The CDR3 nucleotides read TGCAGTGCTAGAGATATCGGGAGCGGGGAGCTGTTTTTT. It is translated as CSARDIGSGELFF.

This clonotype was counted ten times or more. The chain has TRBV10-1 and TRBJ2-3; D gene unclear. Trimming pared 0 bases from V and 3 bases from J, leaving 4 bases between. Germline values: CDR1 WNHNN, CDR2 SYGVQD (reference sequence). The CDR3 length is 13 residues. CDR3 in amino acids: CASSESSTDTQYF. CDR3 in DNA: TGCGCCAGCAGTGAGTCTTCTACAGATACGCAGTATTTT.

This clonotype was seen many times. The chain employs TRBV5-1 and TRBJ2-3; a possible D gene is TRBD2 (6 bases). The germline gives CDR1 SGHRS, CDR2 YFSETQ. The CDR3 covers 17 residues. V shed 0 bases and J shed 4 bases, with 18 bases lying between them. CDR3 amino acids: CASSLGVWAREADTQYF. CDR3 coding DNA: TGCGCCAGCAGCTTGGGAGTTTGGGCGAGGGAGGCAGATACGCAGTATTTT.

This clonotype was recorded at least ten times. The chain's CDR3 is CSVGLAKNIQYF. The CDR3 DNA sequence: TGCAGCGTTGGGCTAGCCAAAAACATTCAGTACTTC. The rearrangement joins TRBV29-1 to TRBJ2-4; D is unresolved. This CDR3 has 12 amino acids. V lost 4 bases and J lost 0, with 4 bases in between. Per the germline V gene, CDR1 is SQVTM and CDR2 is ANQGSEA. The full variable domain, in which reference TRBV29-1 and TRBJ2-4 provide the parts outside the CDR3, is SAVISQKPSRDICQRGTSLTIQCQVDSQVTMMFWYRQQPGQSLTLIATANQGSEATYESGFVIDKFPISRPNLTFSTLTVSNMSPEDSSIYLCSVGLAKNIQYFGAGTRLSVL.

This clonotype came up a few times. The V call is TRBV27, the J call TRBJ2-7, with D maybe TRBD2 (6 bases). The CDR3 length is 15 residues. V lost 6 bases to trimming and J lost 2 bases, with 17 bases between them. CDR1 and CDR2 from the germline V gene are MNHEY and SMNVEV (reference sequence). CDR3 sequence reads: CASSYSGLLPYEQYF. In DNA, the CDR3 is TGTGCCAGCAGCTATTCGGGACTTCTCCCCTACGAGCAGTACTTC.

This clonotype showed up just a few times. The chain recombines TRBV7-2 with TRBJ2-3; TRBD1 is a possible D gene (5 bases). In germline, CDR1 is SGHTA, CDR2 FQGNSA. The CDR3 runs to 14 residues. V was cut by 7 bases and J by 0 bases, with 11 bases left in between. The CDR3 DNA follows: TGTGCCAGCAAGAATAGGGGAAGCACAGATACGCAGTATTTT. Protein sequence: CASKNRGSTDTQYF.

This clonotype was found many times. The chain carries TRBV7-2 and TRBJ1-1; possibly TRBD1 for D (6 bases). This CDR3 spans 12 amino acids. V was clipped by 2 bases and J by 10 bases, with 11 bases between them. Per the germline V gene, CDR1 is SGHTA and CDR2 is FQGNSA. In nucleotides, the CDR3 is TGTGCCAGCAGCTTACGGGGGCTGAGAGCTTTCTTT. As protein: CASSLRGLRAFF.

This clonotype occurred many times. The gene calls are TRBV5-4 and TRBJ2-1; D ambiguous. V gave up 0 bases and J gave up 0 bases, with 7 bases separating them. The CDR3 extends over 15 amino acids. Germline lookup yields CDR1 SGHNT and CDR2 YYREEE (reference sequence). CDR3 bases: TGTGCCAGCAGCTTGGGCCCCGGCTCCTACAATGAGCAGTTCTTC. It codes for CASSLGPGSYNEQFF.

This clonotype was observed at least ten times. The chain links TRBV29-1 to TRBJ1-2, with D unresolved. V dropped 3 bases and J dropped 5 bases, with 13 bases sitting between them. Per the germline V gene, CDR1 is SQVTM and CDR2 is ANQGSEA. The CDR3 sequence is 13 residues long. CDR3 in amino acids: CSVDTPAGYGYTF. The CDR3 DNA reads TGCAGCGTTGATACACCGGCGGGATATGGCTACACCTTC. Full variable domain (missing parts from reference TRBV29-1 and TRBJ1-2): SAVISQKPSRDICQRGTSLTIQCQVDSQVTMMFWYRQQPGQSLTLIATANQGSEATYESGFVIDKFPISRPNLTFSTLTVSNMSPEDSSIYLCSVDTPAGYGYTFGSGTRLTVV.

This clonotype was picked up many times. The V call is TRBV5-1, the J call TRBJ2-3; D not certain. Germline CDR1 SGHRS, CDR2 YFSETQ. The V and J ends lost 2 bases and 10 bases respectively, with 20 bases between them. The CDR3 totals 15 residues. Here the CDR3 DNA reads TGCGCCAGCAGCTTTTCCCCGGAAGGTCAATTGGCGCAGTATTTT. This sequence encodes CASSFSPEGQLAQYF.

This clonotype occurred many times. The rearrangement uses TRBV7-9 and TRBJ1-4; perhaps TRBD1 as D (5 bases). The CDR3 length is 15 residues. V dropped 1 base and J dropped 5 bases, with 11 bases sitting between them. The germline V gene encodes CDR1 SEHNR and CDR2 FQNEAQ (reference sequence). The CDR3 DNA sequence: TGTGCCAGCAGCTTAGACAACAGGTTGAATGAAAAACTGTTTTTT. Amino acid sequence: CASSLDNRLNEKLFF.

This clonotype was detected a few times. The chain is built from TRBV24-1 and TRBJ2-6, with D hard to call. This CDR3 is 14 amino acids long. Germline assignment: CDR1 KGHDR and CDR2 SFDVKD. V dropped 4 bases and J dropped 0 bases, with 3 bases sitting between them. DNA of the CDR3: TGTGCCACCAGTGAAAACTCTGGGGCCAACGTCCTGACTTTC. As protein: CATSENSGANVLTF.

This CDR3 reads CASSRPGQGVKDEQFF. The CDR3 DNA reads TGTGCCAGCAGCCGGCCGGGACAGGGGGTAAAGGATGAGCAGTTCTTC. The chain links TRBV7-3 to TRBJ2-1; 11 bases agree with TRBD1. The CDR3 consists of 16 residues. The V gene end was trimmed by 5 bases and the J gene end by 8 bases; junction bases not matched to a gene: 11. Looked up from germline, CDR1 is SGHTA and CDR2 is FQGTGA.

Comment on this clonotype: A much larger clone is a single base away; this may be a read error. This chain uses TRBV18 with TRBJ2-1, with D possibly matching TRBD2 (5 bases). Germline loops: CDR1 KGHSH, CDR2 LQKENI. This CDR3 has 13 amino acids. The ends were cut back, 2 bases at V and 11 bases at J, with 13 bases in the middle. CDR3 residues: CASSPDTRSQQFF. The CDR3 DNA reads TGTGCCAGCTCACCAGATACTAGATCTCAGCAGTTCTTC.

The V call is TRBV12-3 or TRBV12-4, the J call TRBJ1-5; D might be TRBD1 (5 bases). The CDR3 length is 13 residues. Trimming left V 5 bases short and J 4 bases short, with 9 bases between. The CDR3 loop is CASSTSGNQPQHF. The CDR3 nucleotides read TGTGCCAGCAGTACCTCAGGGAATCAGCCCCAGCATTTT.

This clonotype was recorded many times. V gene TRBV20-1 combines with J gene TRBJ2-4; TRBD1 aligns across 10 bases. The CDR3 spans 14 residues. Germline trimming cut 1 base from V and 8 bases from J; bases unmatched to any gene: 5. Germline lookup yields CDR1 DFQATT and CDR2 SNEGSKA (reference sequence). CDR3 nucleotide sequence: TGCAGTGCTAGAGCAGGGACAGGGGAGGACATTCAGTACTTC. Translation: CSARAGTGEDIQYF.